What follows are 26 T cell receptor beta chains derived from one specimen sequenced in a study of blood T cell repertoires in COVID-19. The method was immunoSEQ multiplex PCR; TCRdb's version includes in-frame clones alone and lacks a portion of them. Seen here are roughly 250,000 clones, roughly 82% observed once, and the top ten hold under 5.5%. The specimen sequenced was peripheral blood. The receptors stem from a woman at least 80 years old with active or convalescent COVID-19.

The genes are TRBV20-1 and TRBJ1-5; D possibly corresponds to TRBD1 (6 bases). This CDR3 spans 15 amino acids. Between the trimmed V and J ends, which lost 3 bases and 6 bases, there was a span of 18 bases. Germline loops: CDR1 DFQATT, CDR2 SNEGSKA (reference sequence). CDR3 in DNA: TGCAGTGCTAGTTTCCAGGGGCGCGGGTCTCAGCCCCAGCATTTT. Its protein is CSASFQGRGSQPQHF.

CDR3 in DNA: TGTGCCAGCAGTCCAGGACAGGGGAGGCAGTACTTC. It codes for CASSPGQGRQYF. This chain joins TRBV6-5 and TRBJ2-7; TRBD1 aligns across 9 bases. This CDR3 spans 12 amino acids. V dropped 5 bases and J dropped 9; count of bases not matched to a gene: 5. In germline, CDR1 is MNHEY, CDR2 SVGAGI.

The V and J genes are TRBV5-1 and TRBJ1-4; maybe TRBD1 (5 bases). This CDR3 spans 14 amino acids. Trimming removed 0 bases at V and 10 bases at J, with 13 bases between. CDR1 is SGHRS, CDR2 YFSETQ, per germline. CDR3 nucleotide sequence: TGCGCCAGCAGCTTGGTTGCGGGGCAAGGAAAACTGTTTTTT. Its translation is CASSLVAGQGKLFF.

The V call is TRBV30, the J call TRBJ1-1; D remains unclear. From germline, CDR1 is GTSNPN and CDR2 SVGIG (reference sequence). The CDR3 has 15 amino acids. The V gene lost 0 bases and the J gene lost 0 bases, with 11 bases spanning the gap. The CDR3 nucleotides read TGTGCCTGGAGTGTATTGGGCCCATTGAACACTGAAGCTTTCTTT. Its translation is CAWSVLGPLNTEAFF.

The chain has TRBV2 and TRBJ2-5; 7 bases agree with TRBD1. CDR1 and CDR2 from the germline V gene are SNHLY and FYNNEI. Germline trimming cut 9 bases from V and 1 base from J; bases unmatched to any gene: 8. The CDR3 is made up of 14 amino acids. This CDR3 reads CARSSTGPQETQYF. CDR3 in DNA: TGTGCCAGGAGCTCGACAGGGCCCCAAGAGACCCAGTACTTC.

The V gene is TRBV5-5, the J gene TRBJ1-4; 9 nucleotides align to TRBD1. Germline-derived CDR1 and CDR2 are SGHKS and YYEKEE (reference sequence). V lost 4 bases to trimming and J lost 8 bases; unmatched junction nucleotides: 6. This CDR3 spans 14 amino acids. The CDR3, as DNA: TGTGCCAGCAGCCGGACAGGGGCGGGCGAAAAACTGTTTTTT. It encodes CASSRTGAGEKLFF.

This chain uses TRBV6-1 with TRBJ1-2, with D perhaps TRBD1 (5 bases). V dropped 4 bases and J dropped 5 bases, with 23 bases sitting between them. The germline gives CDR1 MNHNS, CDR2 SASEGT. The CDR3 is 17 residues long. CDR3 nucleotide sequence: TGTGCCAGCAGTGGGGGGAGGACGGCCACTACTTCATATGGCTACACCTTC. It specifies CASSGGRTATTSYGYTF.

This chain joins TRBV7-2 and TRBJ1-5, with 9 nucleotides matching TRBD1. After removal of 8 bases from V and 7 bases from J, the junction contained 6 bases not matched to a gene. Germline values: CDR1 SGHTA, CDR2 FQGNSA. CDR3 length: 13 residues. As DNA, the CDR3 is TGTGCCAGCGGGGACAGGGTGGGGCAGCCCCAGCATTTT. Translated, it gives CASGDRVGQPQHF.

This sequence joins TRBV2 and TRBJ2-1; possible D gene TRBD1, 5 bases. This CDR3 has 13 amino acids. The germline V and J ends were trimmed by 6 bases and 5 bases, with 11 bases remaining between them. Germline assignment: CDR1 SNHLY and CDR2 FYNNEI. CDR3 sequence (DNA): TGTGCCAGCAGAGCAGGCAGGGACAATGAGCAGTTCTTC. It encodes CASRAGRDNEQFF. The full variable domain, its missing parts supplied by reference TRBV2 and TRBJ2-1, is EPEVTQTPSHQVTQMGQEVILRCVPISNHLYFYWYRQILGQKVEFLVSFYNNEISEKSEIFDDQFSVERPDGSNFTLKIRSTKLEDSAMYFCASRAGRDNEQFFGPGTRLTVL.

This clone was counted once. This chain connects TRBV9 to TRBJ2-2; 9 nucleotides align to TRBD1. V shed 4 bases, J shed 7 bases, and the junction held 8 bases outside the gene matches. Germline V gene lookup returns CDR1 SGDLS and CDR2 YYNGEE. CDR3 length: 15 residues. The CDR3 loop reads CASSPVQGANGELFF. The CDR3 DNA reads TGTGCCAGCAGCCCCGTACAGGGGGCGAACGGGGAGCTGTTTTTT.

The chain combines TRBV24-1 with TRBJ2-7; D call uncertain. CDR1 is KGHDR, CDR2 SFDVKD, per germline. The CDR3 has 13 amino acids. The germline V and J ends were trimmed by 2 bases and 3 bases, with 7 bases remaining between them. CDR3 nucleotides: TGTGCCACCAGTGATTCTGCAGACTACGAGCAGTACTTC. Translated, it gives CATSDSADYEQYF.

This clone was recorded once. V and J are TRBV3-1 (or the pseudogene TRBV3-2) and TRBJ1-2; TRBD1 is a possible D gene (6 bases). Germline-derived CDR1 and CDR2 are LGHDT and YNNKEL (reference sequence). Trimming took 1 base from V and 6 from J, leaving 12 bases between them. The CDR3 has 14 amino acids. CDR3 nucleotides: TGTGCCAGCAGCCAAGTCGGGACAATTGATGGCTACACCTTC. Its protein is CASSQVGTIDGYTF.

The rearrangement links TRBV15 to TRBJ2-1, with 8 bases lining up with TRBD2. The V and J ends lost 1 base and 16 bases, in that order; junction bases with no gene match: 12. The CDR3 covers 14 residues. Germline lookup yields CDR1 LNHNV and CDR2 YYDKDF (reference sequence). CDR3 DNA: TGTGCCACCAGCAGAGCAGGTAGTAGCGGGACGTATTTCTTC. Its protein product is CATSRAGSSGTYFF.

This clone has only one observation. V usage is TRBV5-4 and J usage is TRBJ2-1; TRBD1 matches at 11 bases. V trimming: 4 bases; J trimming: 6 bases; junction bases outside the gene matches: 9. Germline V gene sequence: CDR1 SGHNT, CDR2 YYREEE (reference sequence). The CDR3 runs 16 residues. CDR3 loop: CASSPSAGTGGNEQFF. The CDR3 DNA reads as TGTGCCAGCAGCCCCAGTGCGGGGACAGGGGGCAATGAGCAGTTCTTC.

The rearrangement uses TRBV4-2 and TRBJ1-2; D perhaps matches TRBD1 (5 bases). Trimming pared 1 base from V and 4 bases from J, leaving 13 bases between. This CDR3 has 15 amino acids. CDR1 is LGHNA, CDR2 YNFKEQ, per germline. CDR3 loop: CASSQGRQPSYGYTF. CDR3 DNA: TGTGCCAGCAGCCAAGGTCGACAGCCCAGCTATGGCTACACCTTC.

V gene TRBV6-1 combines with J gene TRBJ1-3, with no clear D. CDR1 and CDR2 from the germline V gene are MNHNS and SASEGT. V was shortened by 2 bases and J by 0 bases, with 8 bases between the two germline ends. This CDR3 is built from 15 residues. The chain's CDR3 is CASSELPVSGNTIYF. CDR3 DNA: TGTGCCAGCAGTGAACTGCCAGTCTCTGGAAACACCATATATTTT.

This clone showed up just a few times. The chain combines TRBV18 with TRBJ1-1; the D gene is possibly TRBD1 (5 bases). This CDR3 contains 15 residues. Trimming stripped 3 bases from V and 3 bases from J, with 14 bases between. Germline loops: CDR1 KGHSH, CDR2 LQKENI. The CDR3 sequence: CASSPPGGAHTEAFF. The CDR3 bases are TGTGCCAGCTCACCGCCCGGCGGGGCCCACACTGAAGCTTTCTTT.

The chain is built from TRBV11-3 and TRBJ2-7, with a weak D call TRBD2 (6 bases). CDR1 SGHNT and CDR2 YENEEA come from the germline V gene. Trimming took off 8 bases at V and 2 bases at J, with 16 bases between the two ends. The CDR3 loop spans 14 amino acids. The CDR3 sequence: CASSPGDGPYEQYF. CDR3 in DNA: TGTGCCAGCTCCCCGGGAGACGGACCCTACGAGCAGTACTTC.

The chain joins TRBV10-1 to TRBJ1-1; D perhaps matches TRBD1 (5 bases). The CDR3 runs 15 residues. V shed 0 bases and J shed 3 bases, with 11 bases lying between them. Germline-derived CDR1 and CDR2 are WNHNN and SYGVQD (reference sequence). This CDR3 is CASSESRTGYTEAFF. In DNA, the CDR3 is TGCGCCAGCAGTGAGTCGCGAACAGGTTACACTGAAGCTTTCTTT.

The rearrangement uses TRBV28 and TRBJ1-2; D call uncertain. Germline CDR1 is MDHEN and CDR2 is SYDVKM. Between the trimmed V and J ends, which lost 2 bases and 5 bases, there was a span of 9 bases. This CDR3 spans 13 amino acids. The CDR3 loop is CASSLGRIYGYTF. The DNA of the CDR3 is TGTGCCAGCAGTTTAGGCAGGATTTATGGCTACACCTTC.

The CDR3 DNA reads as TGTGCCACCAGCATCAGAATTAGCGGGGGGGAAGAGACCCAGTACTTC. It translates to CATSIRISGGEETQYF. V and J are TRBV15 and TRBJ2-5; TRBD2 agrees at 11 bases. V shed 4 bases, J shed 3 bases, and the junction held 7 bases outside the gene matches. There are 16 residues in the CDR3. CDR1 and CDR2 from the germline V gene are LNHNV and YYDKDF (reference sequence).

The gene calls are TRBV7-2 and TRBJ1-5; maybe TRBD1 (6 bases). The germline V and J ends were trimmed by 1 base and 6 bases, with 13 bases remaining between them. The CDR3 runs 15 residues. The germline V gene encodes CDR1 SGHTA and CDR2 FQGNSA. This CDR3 reads CASSLDRVSSQPQHF. CDR3 coding DNA: TGTGCCAGCAGCTTAGACAGGGTTAGTAGTCAGCCCCAGCATTTT.

The chain links TRBV3-1 (or the pseudogene TRBV3-2) to TRBJ2-5; perhaps TRBD2 as D (7 bases). Germline CDR1 is LGHDT and CDR2 is YNNKEL (reference sequence). The CDR3 loop spans 14 amino acids. Trimming shortened V by 1 base and J by 5 bases, and 11 bases separated the two germline ends. DNA of the CDR3: TGTGCCAGCAGCCAAGCGGGGGGCGTGGAGACCCAGTACTTC. This encodes CASSQAGGVETQYF.

The chain carries TRBV18 and TRBJ1-3, with TRBD1 matching 11 bases. Germline assignment: CDR1 KGHSH and CDR2 LQKENI. V lost 3 bases and J lost 6; bases outside the gene matches: 4. The CDR3 consists of 15 residues. In DNA, the CDR3 is TGTGCCAGCTCACCCCGGACAGGGGGCGAAAACACCATATATTTT. Protein: CASSPRTGGENTIYF.

This clone was detected once. The J gene is TRBJ2-1, the V gene TRBV5-1, with no clear D. CDR1 and CDR2 (germline): SGHRS, YFSETQ. V shed 0 bases and J shed 8 bases, with 15 bases lying between them. This CDR3 is built from 15 residues. The DNA of the CDR3 is TGCGCCAGCAGCTTGGGTGACCAAATAGGAGATGAGCAGTTCTTC. It specifies CASSLGDQIGDEQFF.

This clone was counted a few times. The chain has TRBV5-1 and TRBJ2-1, with D hard to call. CDR3 length equals 14 residues. V was pared by 4 bases and J by 2 bases, with 10 bases between. Germline lookup yields CDR1 SGHRS and CDR2 YFSETQ. The CDR3 DNA sequence: TGCGCCAGCAGCCCGCCGGTTCCCTACAATGAGCAGTTCTTC. This sequence encodes CASSPPVPYNEQFF. The full variable domain, rest sourced from reference TRBV5-1 and TRBJ2-1, is KAGVTQTPRYLIKTRGQQVTLSCSPISGHRSVSWYQQTPGQGLQFLFEYFSETQRNKGNFPGRFSGRQFSNSRSEMNVSTLELGDSALYLCASSPPVPYNEQFFGPGTRLTVL.